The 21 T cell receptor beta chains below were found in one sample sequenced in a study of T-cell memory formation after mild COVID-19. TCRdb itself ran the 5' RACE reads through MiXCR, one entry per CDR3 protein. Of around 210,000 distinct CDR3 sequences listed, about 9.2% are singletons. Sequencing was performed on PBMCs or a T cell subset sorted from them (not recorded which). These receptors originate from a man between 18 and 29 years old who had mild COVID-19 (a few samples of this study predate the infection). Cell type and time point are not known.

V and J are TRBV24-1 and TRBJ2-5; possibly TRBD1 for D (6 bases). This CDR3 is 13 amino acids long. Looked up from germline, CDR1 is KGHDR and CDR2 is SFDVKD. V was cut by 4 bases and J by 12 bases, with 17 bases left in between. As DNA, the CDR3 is TGTGCCACCAGTGACTCCACAGGGTTAAAAAAGTACTTC. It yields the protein CATSDSTGLKKYF.

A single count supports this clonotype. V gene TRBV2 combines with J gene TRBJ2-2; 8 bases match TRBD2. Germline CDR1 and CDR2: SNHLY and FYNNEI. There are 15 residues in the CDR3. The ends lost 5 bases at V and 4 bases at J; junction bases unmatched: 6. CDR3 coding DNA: TGTGCCAGCAGTCAGCAAGCGGGGGCCACCGGGGAGCTGTTTTTT. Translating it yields CASSQQAGATGELFF.

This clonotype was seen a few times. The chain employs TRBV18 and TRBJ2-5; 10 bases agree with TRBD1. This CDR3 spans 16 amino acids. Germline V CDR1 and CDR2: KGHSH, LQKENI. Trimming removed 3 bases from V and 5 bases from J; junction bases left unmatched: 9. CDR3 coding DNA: TGTGCCAGCTCACCGAACGACAGGGGGCTGGGTGAGACCCAGTACTTC. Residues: CASSPNDRGLGETQYF.

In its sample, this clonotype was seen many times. The CDR3 sequence: CASSAWGVSGNTIYF. The CDR3 nucleotides are TGTGCCAGCAGTGCTTGGGGAGTCTCTGGAAACACCATATATTTT. V is TRBV6-5 and J is TRBJ1-3, with D uncertain. Germline CDR1 reads MNHEY; CDR2 reads SVGAGI. CDR3 length equals 15 residues. V shed 5 bases and J shed 0 bases, with 11 bases lying between them.

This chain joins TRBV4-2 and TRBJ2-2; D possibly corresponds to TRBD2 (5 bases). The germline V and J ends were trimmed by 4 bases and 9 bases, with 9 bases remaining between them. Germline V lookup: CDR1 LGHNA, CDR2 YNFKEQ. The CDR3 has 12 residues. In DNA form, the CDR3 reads TGTGCCAGCAGCCCCGAGGGAAGGGAGCTGTTTTTT. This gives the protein CASSPEGRELFF.

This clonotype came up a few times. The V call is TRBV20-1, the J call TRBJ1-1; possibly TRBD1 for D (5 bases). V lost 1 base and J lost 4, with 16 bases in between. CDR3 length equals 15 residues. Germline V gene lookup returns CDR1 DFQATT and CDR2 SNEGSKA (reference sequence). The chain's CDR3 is CSARGGADGGTEAFF. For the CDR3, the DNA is TGCAGTGCTAGAGGCGGGGCCGATGGGGGCACTGAAGCTTTCTTT.

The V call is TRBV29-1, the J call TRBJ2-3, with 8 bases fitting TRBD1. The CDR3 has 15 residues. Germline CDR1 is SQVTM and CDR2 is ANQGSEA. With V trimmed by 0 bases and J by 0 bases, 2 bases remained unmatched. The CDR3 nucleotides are TGCAGCGTTGAAGATACAGGGGGGAGCACAGATACGCAGTATTTT. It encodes CSVEDTGGSTDTQYF.

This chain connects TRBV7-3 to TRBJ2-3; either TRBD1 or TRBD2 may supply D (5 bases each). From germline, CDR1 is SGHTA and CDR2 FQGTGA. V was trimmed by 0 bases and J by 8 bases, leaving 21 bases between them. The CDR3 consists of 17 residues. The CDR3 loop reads CASSLTGMGRTLGTQYF. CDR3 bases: TGTGCCAGCAGCTTAACGGGTATGGGGCGGACTTTAGGTACGCAGTATTTT.

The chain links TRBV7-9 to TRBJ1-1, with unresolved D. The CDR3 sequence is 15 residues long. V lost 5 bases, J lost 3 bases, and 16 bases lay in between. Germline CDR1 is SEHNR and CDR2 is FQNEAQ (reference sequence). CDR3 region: CASSASGRSDTEAFF. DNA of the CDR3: TGTGCCAGCAGCGCGAGTGGACGTAGCGACACTGAAGCTTTCTTT.

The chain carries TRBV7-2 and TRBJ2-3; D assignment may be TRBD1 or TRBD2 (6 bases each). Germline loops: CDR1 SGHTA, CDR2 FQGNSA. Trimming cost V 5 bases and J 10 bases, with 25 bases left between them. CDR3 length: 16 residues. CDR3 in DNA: TGTGCCAGCAGCCCCCCTGGGGCGGGCCTAAGGGGGGCGCAGTATTTT. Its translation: CASSPPGAGLRGAQYF.

CDR3 in DNA: TGCGCCAGCAGTAACAACAACAATGAGCAGTTCTTC. This codes for CASSNNNNEQFF. The rearrangement joins TRBV10-2 to TRBJ2-1, with unresolved D. The CDR3 length is 12 residues. CDR1 is WSHSY, CDR2 SAAADI, per germline. The V end lost 5 bases, the J end lost 5 bases, and 7 bases lay between the germline ends.

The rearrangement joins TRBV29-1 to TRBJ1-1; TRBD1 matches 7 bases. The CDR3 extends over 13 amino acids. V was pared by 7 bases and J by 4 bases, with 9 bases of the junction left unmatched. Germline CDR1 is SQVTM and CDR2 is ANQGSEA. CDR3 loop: CSGYRGRSTEAFF. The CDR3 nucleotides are TGCAGCGGTTACAGGGGAAGGAGCACTGAAGCTTTCTTT.

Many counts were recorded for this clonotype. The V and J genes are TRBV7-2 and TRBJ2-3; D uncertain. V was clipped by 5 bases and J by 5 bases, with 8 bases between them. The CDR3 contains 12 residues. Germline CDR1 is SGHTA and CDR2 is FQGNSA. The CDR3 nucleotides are TGTGCCAGCAGCCCCATTTTAGATACGCAGTATTTT. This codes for CASSPILDTQYF. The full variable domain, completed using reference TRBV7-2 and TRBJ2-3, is GAGVSQSPSNKVTEKGKDVELRCDPISGHTALYWYRQSLGQGLEFLIYFQGNSAPDKSGLPSDRFSAERTGGSVSTLTIQRTQQEDSAVYLCASSPILDTQYFGPGTRLTVL.

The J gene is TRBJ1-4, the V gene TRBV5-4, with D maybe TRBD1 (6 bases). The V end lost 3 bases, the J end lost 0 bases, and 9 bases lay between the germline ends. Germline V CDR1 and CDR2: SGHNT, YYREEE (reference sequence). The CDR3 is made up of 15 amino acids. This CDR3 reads CASSSGAATNEKLFF. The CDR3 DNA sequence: TGTGCCAGCAGCTCAGGGGCTGCAACTAATGAAAAACTGTTTTTT.

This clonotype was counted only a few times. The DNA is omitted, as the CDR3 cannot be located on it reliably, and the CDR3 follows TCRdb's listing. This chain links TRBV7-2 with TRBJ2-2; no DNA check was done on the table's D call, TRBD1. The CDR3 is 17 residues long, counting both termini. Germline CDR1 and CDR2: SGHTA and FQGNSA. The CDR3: CASSLVGGANTGELFFF.

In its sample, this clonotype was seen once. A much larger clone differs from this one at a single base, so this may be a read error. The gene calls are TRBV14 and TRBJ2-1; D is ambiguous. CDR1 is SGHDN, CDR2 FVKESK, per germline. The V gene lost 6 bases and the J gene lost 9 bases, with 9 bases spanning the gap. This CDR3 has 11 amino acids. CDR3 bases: TGTGCCAGCAGGTGGACGGGTGAGCAGTTCTTC. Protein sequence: CASRWTGEQFF.

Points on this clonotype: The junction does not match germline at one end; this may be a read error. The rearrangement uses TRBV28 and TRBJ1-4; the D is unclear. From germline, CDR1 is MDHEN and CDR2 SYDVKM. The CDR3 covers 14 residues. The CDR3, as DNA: TGTGCCAGCAGTCGCTGGGCAACTAATGAAAAACTGATTTTT. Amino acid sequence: CASSRWATNEKLIF.

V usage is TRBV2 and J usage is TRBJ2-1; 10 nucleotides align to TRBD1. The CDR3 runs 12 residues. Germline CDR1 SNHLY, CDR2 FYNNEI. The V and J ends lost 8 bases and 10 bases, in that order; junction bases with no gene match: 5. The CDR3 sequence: CASLLTGGEQFF. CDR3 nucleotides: TGTGCCAGCCTATTGACAGGGGGCGAGCAGTTCTTC.

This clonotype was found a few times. CDR3 DNA: TGTGCCACCAAGACACAGGGTACCTACGAGCAGTACGTC. As protein: CATKTQGTYEQYV. The J gene is TRBJ2-7, the V gene TRBV10-3, with D possibly matching TRBD1 (6 bases). Trimming pared 10 bases from V and 2 bases from J, leaving 15 bases between. CDR1 and CDR2 from the germline V gene are ENHRY and SYGVKD. The CDR3 covers 13 residues.

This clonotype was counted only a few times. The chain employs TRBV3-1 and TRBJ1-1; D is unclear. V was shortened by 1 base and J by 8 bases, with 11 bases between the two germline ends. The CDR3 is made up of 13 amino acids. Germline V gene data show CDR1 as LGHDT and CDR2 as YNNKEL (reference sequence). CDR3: CASSQVPEAEAFF. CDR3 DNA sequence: TGTGCCAGCAGCCAAGTTCCAGAAGCCGAAGCTTTCTTT. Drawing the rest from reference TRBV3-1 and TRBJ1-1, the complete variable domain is DTAVSQTPKYLVTQMGNDKSIKCEQNLGHDTMYWYKQDSKKFLKIMFSYNNKELIINETVPNRFSPKSPDKAHLNLHINSLELGDSAVYFCASSQVPEAEAFFGQGTRLTVV.

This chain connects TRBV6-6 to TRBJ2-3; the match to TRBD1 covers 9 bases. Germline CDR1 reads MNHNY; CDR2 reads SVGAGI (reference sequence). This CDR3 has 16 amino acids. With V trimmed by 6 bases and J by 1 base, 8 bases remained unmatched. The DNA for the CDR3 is TGTGCCAGCAGCGTTAAACAGGGGGCCCGCACAGATACGCAGTATTTT. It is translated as CASSVKQGARTDTQYF.